The sequence of this TCR beta chain was determined in a study of cytomegalovirus exposure and HLA in healthy donors. Study background: When 300 to 500 donors were genotyped, roughly 82% of them were found to fall in the Caucasian-associated ancestry cluster. Whole-study results and caveats: An Asian-associated ancestry cluster reportedly showed fewer N-insertions than the roughly 700-donor mean in a later analysis. Previously analyzed data showed that most TCR beta V segments were productive at a frequency of about 90% or about 30%. An analysis that came later showed most CMV-associated TCR beta chains appearing HLA-restricted.

This CDR3 has 13 amino acids. Germline V gene data show CDR1 as SEHNR and CDR2 as FQNEAQ (reference sequence). The J segment lost 3 bases and the V segment lost 3 bases, leaving 2 bases of the junction unmatched. It was with 60 Vbeta and 13 Jbeta primers that the PCR ran. Sequencing was performed with immunoSEQ multiplex PCR; in TCRdb, only in-frame clones are kept and a portion is missing. The table has approximately 150,000 clones, around three quarters seen once. Regarding this clone: Its antigen is not known.

The chain has TRBV7-9 and TRBJ2-7, with 7 bases identical to TRBD1. This receptor was obtained from a woman aged 40 to 55 in good health and CMV-seronegative. The source material was PBMCs. The CDR3 spells CASSFGTVYEQYF. The CDR3 DNA reads as TGTGCCAGCAGCTTCGGGACAGTCTACGAGCAGTACTTC.